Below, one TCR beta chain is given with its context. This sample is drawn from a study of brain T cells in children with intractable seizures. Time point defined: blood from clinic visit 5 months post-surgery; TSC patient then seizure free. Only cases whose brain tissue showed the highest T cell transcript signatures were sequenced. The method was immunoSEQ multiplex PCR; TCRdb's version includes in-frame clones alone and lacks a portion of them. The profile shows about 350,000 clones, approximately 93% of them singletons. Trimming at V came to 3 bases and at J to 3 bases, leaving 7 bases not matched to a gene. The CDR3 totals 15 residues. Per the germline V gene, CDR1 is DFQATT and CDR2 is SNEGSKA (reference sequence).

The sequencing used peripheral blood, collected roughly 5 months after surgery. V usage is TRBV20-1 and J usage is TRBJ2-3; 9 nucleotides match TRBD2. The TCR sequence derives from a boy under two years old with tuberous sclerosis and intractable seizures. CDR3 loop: CSASRLAEPTDTQYF. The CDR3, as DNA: TGCAGTGCTAGTAGACTAGCGGAGCCTACAGATACGCAGTATTTT.